This TCR beta chain was sequenced during a study of T cells in Graves' hyperthyroidism and ophthalmopathy. Per the germline V gene, CDR1 is SGHDN and CDR2 is FVKESK. The CDR3 runs 15 residues. V dropped 3 bases and J dropped 5 bases, with 16 bases sitting between them. This clonotype appeared many times. The cohort's ophthalmopathy patients, a group with duration under 3 months, had a Clinical Activity Score of at least 3 and a NOSPECS grade of at least 4. Exclusion of patients followed from uncontrolled infection, other autoimmune disease, pregnancy or lactation. The PBMCs were sourced from fresh peripheral blood (about 10 ml). It was RNA transcripts that yielded the amplified TCR beta CDR3 regions. The HTBI primer set drove a first-round RT-PCR of the TCR CDR3. TCRdb ran MiXCR on the multiplex PCR reads and lists one entry per CDR3 protein. The sample records hundreds of thousands of distinct CDR3 sequences, about 15% being singletons.

The rearrangement links TRBV14 to TRBJ2-5; D might be TRBD1 or TRBD2, each matching 5 bases. This receptor was identified in a man aged 18 to 29 with Graves' ophthalmopathy. Sequencing used blood. The CDR3 protein is CASSHFYGARETQYF. CDR3 sequence (DNA): TGTGCCAGCAGCCATTTTTACGGGGCACGGGAGACCCAGTACTTC.